What follows are 22 T cell receptor beta chains derived from one specimen sequenced in a study of Tregs in tolerant kidney transplant recipients. Some clones are missing from TCRdb's copy, which holds only in-frame ones; the method was immunoSEQ multiplex PCR. The sample is made up of about 30,000 clones, and the top ten hold 6.5% to 8% of it. Here the sequenced sample was CD8+ T cells from blood, taken before the transplant. Receptor source: a human donor who received a combined kidney and bone marrow transplant.

Notes on this clone: From the germline J gene comes the end of the CDR3, since the read stops 3 residues before it. The chain couples TRBV2 to TRBJ1-6, with D possibly being TRBD1 (5 bases). There are 16 residues in the CDR3. The germline V gene has CDR1 SNHLY and CDR2 FYNNEI. V was cut by 3 bases and J by 7 bases, with 16 bases left in between. The CDR3 loop is CASSDWGPLQNSPLHF. CDR3 DNA (partial): TGTGCCAGCAGTGACTGGGGCCCTTTACAAAATTCACCC.

Concerning this clone: The read finishes 3 residues shy of the CDR3 end, and the germline J gene is used to complete it. The genes are TRBV7-6 and TRBJ1-2; a weak D match, TRBD1 (5 bases). Looked up from germline, CDR1 is SGHVS and CDR2 is FNYEAQ. The CDR3 contains 14 residues. The CDR3 bases that were read are TGTGCCAGCAGCCCAGGGAGAGGTTACAATGAG. It yields the protein CASSPGRGYNE. The complete CDR3 reads CASSPGRGYNEYTF.

As to this clone: The missing CDR3 end, 3 residues past where the read stops, is filled in from the germline J gene. The rearrangement joins TRBV10-1 to TRBJ2-3; D unclear. The CDR3 loop spans 14 amino acids. Trimming removed 5 bases from V and 0 bases from J, with 9 bases in between. Germline-derived CDR1 and CDR2 are WNHNN and SYGVQD (reference sequence). CDR3 region: CASSSSGSTDTQYF. Incomplete CDR3 DNA: TGCGCCAGCAGTTCGTCCGGGAGCACAGATACG.

Regarding this clone: The read finishes 3 residues shy of the CDR3 end, and the germline J gene is used to complete it. The chain has TRBV6-1 and TRBJ2-3; D call uncertain. The V gene's germline CDR1 is MNHNS and CDR2 SASEGT. Trimming removed 4 bases from V and 4 bases from J, with 12 bases in between. This CDR3 spans 14 amino acids. CDR3 amino acids: CASSVPFLADTQYF. The covered CDR3 bases are TGTGCCAGCAGTGTTCCCTTCCTCGCAGATACG.

Notes on this clone: The observed sequence ends 3 residues before the CDR3 terminus, with the missing tail filled in from the germline J gene. The gene calls are TRBV11-2 and TRBJ2-7; TRBD1 matches 9 bases. This CDR3 contains 14 residues. The germline V gene encodes CDR1 SGHAT and CDR2 FQNNGV. V was clipped by 1 base and J by 2 bases; unmatched bases: 0. The CDR3 bases that were read are TGTGCCAGCAGCTTAGGGACAGGGGCCTACGAG. The encoded protein is CASSLGTGAYE. The CDR3 reads in full as CASSLGTGAYEQYF.

On this clone itself: Read sequence stops 3 residues before the CDR3 end, and the germline J gene provides the missing end. This chain joins TRBV7-9 and TRBJ1-1; D unclear. The CDR3 has 12 amino acids. The germline CDR1 and CDR2 sequences are SEHNR and FQNEAQ (reference sequence). CDR3 residues: CASSPLQYEAFF. CDR3 bases read: TGTGCCAGCAGCCCATTACAATACGAA.

With respect to this clone: The missing CDR3 end, 3 residues past where the read stops, is filled in from the germline J gene. This chain links TRBV7-8 with TRBJ2-7; TRBD1 agrees at 12 bases. J lost 6 bases, V lost 1 base, and 4 bases had no gene match. CDR1 SGHVS and CDR2 FQNEAQ come from the germline V gene. The CDR3 is made up of 15 amino acids. CDR3 bases read: TGTGCCAGCAGCTTAGAGGGACAGGGGGCGGCCGAG. Translated: CASSLEGQGAAE. The full-length CDR3 reads as CASSLEGQGAAEQYF. The whole variable domain, remainder taken from reference TRBV7-8 and TRBJ2-7, is GAGVSQSPRYKVAKRGQDVALRCDPISGHVSLFWYQQALGQGPEFLTYFQNEAQLDKSGLPSDRFFAERPEGSVSTLKIQRTQQEDSAVYLCASSLEGQGAAEQYFGPGTRLTVT.

The CDR3 region is CASSPPQKNTEAFF. CDR3 DNA (partial): TGTGCCAGCAGCCCGCCACAGAAGAACACTGAA. The chain combines TRBV7-9 with TRBJ1-1, with unresolved D. The read terminates 3 residues ahead of where the CDR3 ends, so the germline J gene completes it. V gave up 5 bases and J gave up 1 base, with 11 bases separating them. Per germline, CDR1 SEHNR and CDR2 FQNEAQ (reference sequence). This CDR3 is 14 amino acids long.

In regard to this clone: Sequencing ends 3 residues short of the CDR3 end; the germline J gene provides the rest. The chain links TRBV6-1 to TRBJ2-7, with D uncertain. The V and J ends lost 3 bases and 5 bases respectively, with 5 bases between them. The CDR3 loop spans 11 amino acids. CDR1 and CDR2 from the germline V gene are MNHNS and SASEGT. The sequenced part of the CDR3 DNA is TGTGCCAGCAGTGACGGTAACGAG. As protein: CASSDGNE. In full, the CDR3 is CASSDGNEQYF.

On this clone itself: The read ends 3 residues shy of where the CDR3 ends; the end is completed using the germline J gene. The chain recombines TRBV30 with TRBJ1-2; 8 bases fit TRBD1. Germline lookup yields CDR1 GTSNPN and CDR2 SVGIG (reference sequence). J was trimmed by 7 bases and V by 8 bases; bases with no gene match: 9. This CDR3 spans 12 amino acids. The CDR3 reads CALDGRGPGYTF. CDR3 DNA (partial): TGTGCCCTGGACGGCAGGGGGCCTGGC.

On this clone: The read stops 3 residues short of the end of the CDR3; the missing end is completed from the germline J gene. V and J are TRBV14 and TRBJ2-7; 10 bases agree with TRBD1. With V trimmed by 4 bases and J by 2 bases, 5 bases remained unmatched. This CDR3 is 15 amino acids long. Germline V gene sequence: CDR1 SGHDN, CDR2 FVKESK. The CDR3 protein is CASSLLDRGPYEQYF. The CDR3 DNA, read in part, is TGTGCCAGCAGCCTCTTAGACAGGGGGCCCTACGAG.

On this clone itself: The read comes to an end 3 residues before the CDR3 does, leaving the germline J gene to fill in the end. The rearrangement links TRBV19 to TRBJ2-7; unclear D gene. V was pared by 6 bases and J by 5 bases, with 11 bases between. The CDR3 contains 12 residues. Germline V CDR1 and CDR2: LNHDA, SQIVND (reference sequence). The chain's CDR3 is CASSHSLHEQYF. The CDR3 DNA, read in part, is TGTGCCAGTAGCCACTCCCTGCACGAG.

In regard to this clone: The CDR3 is cut off 3 residues early in the read; its end comes from the germline J gene. The chain uses TRBV2 and TRBJ1-2; unclear D gene. Germline CDR1 reads SNHLY; CDR2 reads FYNNEI. The CDR3 is made up of 14 amino acids. V lost 6 bases, J lost 0 bases, and 11 bases lay in between. CDR3 in amino acids: CASSPEAPNYGYTF. CDR3 bases read: TGTGCCAGCAGCCCCGAGGCCCCTAACTATGGC.

Concerning this clone itself: The CDR3 is cut off 3 residues early in the read; its end comes from the germline J gene. This rearrangement joins TRBV2 to TRBJ2-7; TRBD1 aligns across 8 bases. Germline V CDR1 and CDR2: SNHLY, FYNNEI. Germline trimming cut 9 bases from V and 5 bases from J; bases unmatched to any gene: 12. This CDR3 is 14 amino acids long. The CDR3 loop is CARQTGQGEDEQYF. The CDR3 bases that were read are TGTGCCAGGCAAACTGGACAGGGCGAGGACGAG.

About this clone itself: Coverage ceases 3 residues before the CDR3 finishes, and the germline J gene fills in the end. J is TRBJ1-6 and V is TRBV2; 7 bases agree with TRBD1. The J segment lost 5 bases and the V segment lost 4 bases, leaving 5 bases of the junction unmatched. Germline loops: CDR1 SNHLY, CDR2 FYNNEI. This CDR3 contains 15 residues. Incomplete CDR3 DNA: TGTGCCAGCAGTGGATCCACAGGGGATAATTCACCC. This codes for CASSGSTGDNSP. The full-length CDR3 reads as CASSGSTGDNSPLHF.

As for this clone: The CDR3 end lies 3 residues beyond the end of the read and is filled in from the germline J gene. The rearrangement joins TRBV6-2 or TRBV6-3 to TRBJ1-2; a weak D match, TRBD1 (5 bases). V shed 11 bases and J shed 3 bases, with 13 bases lying between them. The germline CDR1 and CDR2 sequences are MNHEY and SVGEGT. There are 12 residues in the CDR3. CDR3 DNA, as far as it was read: TGTGCCGGCGAGGGAGGGGACTATGGC. It encodes CAGEGGDYG. The whole CDR3 sequence is CAGEGGDYGYTF.

For this clone: The DNA ends 3 residues before the CDR3 does, and the rest of the CDR3 is filled in from the germline J gene. The chain recombines TRBV19 with TRBJ2-7; unclear D gene. The CDR3 is 13 residues long. In germline, CDR1 is LNHDA, CDR2 SQIVND (reference sequence). Trimming left V 3 bases short and J 2 bases short, with 8 bases between. The CDR3 reads CASSITSPYEQYF. The sequenced CDR3 bases are TGTGCCAGTAGTATTACGAGCCCCTACGAG.

Concerning this clone: The DNA ends 3 residues before the CDR3 does, and the rest of the CDR3 is filled in from the germline J gene. V gene TRBV7-7 combines with J gene TRBJ2-7, with D maybe TRBD2 (5 bases). CDR1 SSHAT and CDR2 FNYEAQ come from the germline V gene (reference sequence). The CDR3 spans 13 residues. V was trimmed by 2 bases and J by 6 bases, leaving 11 bases between them. CDR3 sequence reads: CASSLTPAGEQYF. CDR3 DNA (partial): TGTGCCAGCAGCTTAACTCCGGCGGGCGAG.

As concerns this clone: Read coverage stops 3 residues before the CDR3 terminus; the germline J gene supplies the remainder. The rearrangement joins TRBV20-1 to TRBJ1-2; 7 nucleotides line up with TRBD1. Germline lookup yields CDR1 DFQATT and CDR2 SNEGSKA (reference sequence). The CDR3 runs to 15 residues. The V segment lost 5 bases and the J segment 3 bases; nucleotides outside the gene matches: 12. Partial CDR3 DNA: TGCAGTGCTGACCCTACAGGGGATACTTACTATGGC. Encoded protein: CSADPTGDTYYG. The entire CDR3 reads CSADPTGDTYYGYTF.

Note on this clone: With the read ending 3 residues before the CDR3 end, the germline J gene is used to fill in that end. The chain has TRBV7-8 and TRBJ2-4, with 10 bases aligning to TRBD2. V was clipped by 4 bases and J by 3 bases; unmatched bases: 9. The CDR3 runs 17 residues. Germline CDR1 SGHVS, CDR2 FQNEAQ. CDR3 in amino acids: CASSSSSGGTYKNIQYF. CDR3 DNA (partial): TGTGCCAGCAGCTCATCTAGCGGGGGAACCTACAAAAACATT.

A remark on this clone: From the germline J gene comes the end of the CDR3, since the read stops 3 residues before it. V usage is TRBV6-1 and J usage is TRBJ1-1; a possible D gene is TRBD1 (5 bases). Germline V gene sequence: CDR1 MNHNS, CDR2 SASEGT. The CDR3 totals 14 residues. Trimming removed 4 bases from V and 4 bases from J, with 13 bases in between. The sequenced CDR3 bases are TGTGCCAGCAGTGTGACCCCGGGGGGCACTGAA. Its translation: CASSVTPGGTE. Given in full, the CDR3 is CASSVTPGGTEAFF.

As regards this clone: The CDR3 goes on 3 residues after the read ends, and that part is filled in from the germline J gene. The chain combines TRBV19 with TRBJ1-1; D remains ambiguous. In germline, CDR1 is LNHDA, CDR2 SQIVND (reference sequence). CDR3 length: 14 amino acids. V was trimmed by 6 bases and J by 3 bases, leaving 14 bases between them. The CDR3 protein is CASSHPPEDTEAFF. The CDR3 DNA, read in part, is TGTGCCAGTAGCCACCCCCCAGAGGACACTGAA.